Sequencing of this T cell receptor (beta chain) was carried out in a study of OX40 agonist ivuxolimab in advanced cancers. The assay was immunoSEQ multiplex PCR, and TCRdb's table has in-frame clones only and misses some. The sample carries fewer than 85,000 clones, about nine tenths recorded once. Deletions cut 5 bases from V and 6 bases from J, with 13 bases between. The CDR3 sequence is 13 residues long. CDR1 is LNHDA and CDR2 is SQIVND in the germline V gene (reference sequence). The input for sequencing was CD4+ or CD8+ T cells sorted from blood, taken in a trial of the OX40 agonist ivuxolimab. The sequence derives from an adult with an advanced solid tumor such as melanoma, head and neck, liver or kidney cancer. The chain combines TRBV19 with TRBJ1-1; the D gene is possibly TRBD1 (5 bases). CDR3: CASSLGWGSEAFF. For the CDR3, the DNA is TGTGCCAGTAGTCTCGGGTGGGGGTCTGAAGCTTTCTTT.